This TCR beta chain was captured by sequencing in a study of molecular identifiers for immune sequencing clone quantification. Overall study findings and caveats: Among about a million naive cells, spiked Jurkat TCR RNA from a single cell was reportedly detectable.

The CDR3 loop spans 15 amino acids. The J segment lost 7 bases and the V segment lost 0 bases, leaving 7 bases of the junction unmatched. The germline CDR1 and CDR2 sequences are SGDLS and YYNGEE. This clonotype was seen at least ten times. The target antigen is unknown. Methods described previously, with TCR primers listed, were used for bulk TCR libraries. TCRdb used MiXCR to reprocess the PCR reads, holding one entry per CDR3 protein. The sample carries some 100,000 distinct CDR3 sequences, roughly 19% recorded once. Construction of naive CD8 libraries employed about 17,000 to 1,100,000 sorted cells together with 10%, 30% or 50% RNA. When naive CD8 T cells were sorted, they were gated as CD8+CD4-CCR7+CD45RA+.

The origin of this receptor is a human donor in good health. Some libraries in this study had Jurkat cell RNA spiked in. The chain is built from TRBV9 and TRBJ2-1; 7 bases map to TRBD2. Sequenced material: naive CD8+ T cells from blood, with Jurkat cell RNA spiked in. Subset denoted: FACS-sorted CD8+CD4-CCR7+CD45RA+ naive T cells. DNA of the CDR3: TGTGCCAGCAGCGTAGTGGTGGGAGGGCAAAATGAGCAGTTCTTC. It translates to CASSVVVGGQNEQFF. Full variable domain (remainder filled in from reference TRBV9 and TRBJ2-1): DSGVTQTPKHLITATGQRVTLRCSPRSGDLSVYWYQQSLDQGLQFLIQYYNGEERAKGNILERFSAQQFPDLHSELNLSSLELGDSALYFCASSVVVGGQNEQFFGPGTRLTVL.